Described below is a single T cell receptor (beta chain) sequence and its context. Its target is not known. TCRdb's copy holds only in-frame clones and misses some; the assay was immunoSEQ multiplex PCR. The table includes 120,000 or so clones, more than 90% detected once. The record originates from a study of T cell responses to AZD1222 COVID-19 vaccine. The study's findings and limits: Across spike, vaccine-associated CD4 TCRs were found, dominant at 160-218 and 743-854. The donor group comprised mostly white British people and more females; the analysis possibly underestimated clonal diversity. Reportedly, nearly half of unique spike TCRs recognized epitopes outside B.1.351/B.1.1.7 mutations.

V lost 3 bases, J lost 2 bases, and 5 bases stayed unmatched. The CDR3 has 16 amino acids. Germline V gene lookup returns CDR1 LNHDA and CDR2 SQIVND (reference sequence). Second-dose intervals of approximately 4 or approximately 12 weeks were pooled. This receptor was identified in an adult who received the AZD1222 COVID-19 vaccine. The J gene is TRBJ2-3, the V gene TRBV19; TRBD2 agrees at 10 bases. The source material was peripheral blood, sampled 28 days after the second AZD1222 dose. The chain's CDR3 is CASSIQAGGLTDTQYF. The CDR3 DNA reads TGTGCCAGTAGTATCCAAGCGGGGGGGCTCACAGATACGCAGTATTTT.